Presented here are 30 T cell receptor beta chains from one specimen sequenced in a study of cytomegalovirus exposure and HLA in healthy donors. Both 60 Vbeta primers and 13 Jbeta primers went into the PCR. TCRdb's copy holds only in-frame clones and misses some; the assay was immunoSEQ multiplex PCR. The sample shows about 120,000 clones, 60% to 80% of them seen only once. Material for sequencing was PBMCs. Every receptor here comes from a woman aged 50 to 60 in good health and CMV-seronegative.

V gene TRBV19 combines with J gene TRBJ1-5; D uncertain. There are 13 residues in the CDR3. CDR1 and CDR2 from the germline V gene are LNHDA and SQIVND (reference sequence). V dropped 1 base and J dropped 7 bases, with 8 bases sitting between them. The DNA of the CDR3 is TGTGCCAGTAGTATAGGCCCGGAGCAGCCCCAGCATTTT. It is translated as CASSIGPEQPQHF.

This chain links TRBV28 with TRBJ1-2, with TRBD1 as a possible D gene (6 bases). V gave up 5 bases and J gave up 1 base, with 11 bases separating them. This CDR3 comprises 14 residues. Germline V gene lookup returns CDR1 MDHEN and CDR2 SYDVKM. The DNA of the CDR3 is TGTGCCAGCAGTCCGCCGGGACATAACTATGGCTACACCTTC. Its protein is CASSPPGHNYGYTF.

The gene calls are TRBV28 and TRBJ1-2, with 10 bases lining up with TRBD1. Trimming took 1 base from V and 7 from J; bases not matched to a gene: 6. Germline values: CDR1 MDHEN, CDR2 SYDVKM. The CDR3 length is 15 residues. CDR3 sequence (DNA): TGTGCCAGCAGTTTATCCTCGGGACAGGGGTTTGGCTACACCTTC. Translated: CASSLSSGQGFGYTF.

The V call is TRBV5-1, the J call TRBJ1-2; 7 bases align to TRBD1. This CDR3 is built from 14 residues. Germline CDR1 SGHRS, CDR2 YFSETQ. The V and J ends lost 4 bases and 10 bases, in that order; junction bases with no gene match: 13. The CDR3 DNA is TGCGCCAGCAGCCCAACGACACAGGGGAGAGACTACACCTTC. Encoded protein: CASSPTTQGRDYTF.

There are a few counts of this clone. V and J are TRBV4-2 and TRBJ1-5; D gene ambiguous. Germline V gives CDR1 LGHNA, CDR2 YNFKEQ. Deletions cut 0 bases from V and 0 bases from J, with 6 bases between. This CDR3 region has 15 residues. The CDR3 spells CASSQEVYSNQPQHF. The DNA for the CDR3 is TGTGCCAGCAGCCAAGAAGTCTATAGCAATCAGCCCCAGCATTTT.

This clone was detected only a few times. The rearrangement links TRBV21-1 to TRBJ2-5; the table calls TRBD1, which could not be checked here. TRBV21-1 is a pseudogene. This CDR3 contains 23 residues. This CDR3 reads CASSKNLPRQGHYTSQPQETQYF. The DNA of the CDR3 is TGTGCCAGCAGCAAAAATCTTCCTAGACAGGGTCACTACACCTCTCAGCCGCAGGAGACCCAGTACTTC.

This clone was found a few times. V usage is TRBV28 and J usage is TRBJ2-7, with D possibly being TRBD2 (6 bases). CDR1 and CDR2 (germline): MDHEN, SYDVKM. Trimming left V 5 bases short and J 0 bases short, with 17 bases between. The CDR3 runs 16 residues. For the CDR3, the DNA is TGTGCCAGCAGTCACCTATTAGCGGCTAGCTCCTACGAGCAGTACTTC. Its protein is CASSHLLAASSYEQYF.

V gene TRBV30 combines with J gene TRBJ2-3; 7 positions agree with TRBD2. Germline V gene data show CDR1 as GTSNPN and CDR2 as SVGIG (reference sequence). The junction had 4 bases not matched to a gene; V was cut back by 2 bases and J by 5 bases. The CDR3 has 13 residues. The CDR3 DNA reads as TGTGCCTGGAGTTTAGGGAGGGAAGATACGCAGTATTTT. It yields the protein CAWSLGREDTQYF.

The V gene is TRBV9, the J gene TRBJ2-1, with 7 bases identical to TRBD2. CDR1 and CDR2 (germline): SGDLS, YYNGEE. This CDR3 has 15 amino acids. V lost 0 bases to trimming and J lost 4 bases; unmatched junction nucleotides: 4. The CDR3 protein is CASSVGASGYNEQFF. CDR3 nucleotide sequence: TGTGCCAGCAGCGTAGGGGCTAGCGGTTACAATGAGCAGTTCTTC.

This clone showed up just a few times. This chain joins TRBV7-3 and TRBJ2-6; D might be TRBD2 (5 bases). The length of the CDR3 is 15 residues. V was clipped by 5 bases and J by 0 bases, with 8 bases between them. CDR1 and CDR2 from the germline V gene are SGHTA and FQGTGA. The CDR3 loop reads CASSPGFSGANVLTF. The CDR3, as DNA: TGTGCCAGCAGCCCGGGATTCTCTGGGGCCAACGTCCTGACTTTC.

This chain connects TRBV28 to TRBJ2-7, with D possibly being TRBD2 (6 bases). V was clipped by 6 bases and J by 2 bases, with 14 bases between them. Germline V lookup: CDR1 MDHEN, CDR2 SYDVKM. The CDR3 has 14 residues. CDR3 protein: CASRPGRETYEQYF. DNA of the CDR3: TGTGCCAGCAGGCCTGGACGGGAGACCTACGAGCAGTACTTC.

The chain is built from TRBV4-3 and TRBJ1-2; no clear D. The V end lost 0 bases, the J end lost 4 bases, and 12 bases lay between the germline ends. This CDR3 spans 15 amino acids. Germline-derived CDR1 and CDR2 are LGHNA and YSLEER. CDR3 in amino acids: CASSQESSGLYGYTF. CDR3 sequence (DNA): TGCGCCAGCAGCCAAGAGTCGTCAGGCCTCTATGGCTACACCTTC.

This clone showed up just a few times. One junction end disagrees with the germline gene, perhaps due to a read error. The chain has TRBV5-4 and TRBJ2-7, with TRBD1 identical over 7 bases. Germline V gene sequence: CDR1 SGHNT, CDR2 YYREEE (reference sequence). The CDR3 spans 15 residues. CDR3 DNA sequence: TGCGCCAGCAGCCCCGTCGGAGGACAGGCCTACGAGCAGTACTTC. Translating it yields CASSPVGGQAYEQYF.

This clone appeared a few times. The chain carries TRBV2 and TRBJ2-6, with unresolved D. In germline, CDR1 is SNHLY, CDR2 FYNNEI. This CDR3 is built from 17 residues. Trimming left V 0 bases short and J 0 bases short, with 9 bases between. This chain's CDR3 is CASSEARLSSGANVLTF. The CDR3 DNA reads TGTGCCAGCAGTGAAGCGCGGCTTAGCTCTGGGGCCAACGTCCTGACTTTC.

This sequence joins TRBV25-1 and TRBJ1-4; 8 nucleotides agree with TRBD1. Trimming cost V 3 bases and J 4 bases; bases outside gene matches: 4. CDR3 size: 15 residues. The germline V gene has CDR1 MGHDK and CDR2 SYGVNS. The CDR3 DNA follows: TGTGCCAGCAGTGAGGGACAGGCTCTTAATGAAAAACTGTTTTTT. It yields the protein CASSEGQALNEKLFF.

The chain is built from TRBV28 and TRBJ2-7; D might be TRBD2 (5 bases). CDR3 length: 12 residues. Trimming removed 4 bases at V and 3 bases at J, with 7 bases between. Germline V gives CDR1 MDHEN, CDR2 SYDVKM. The CDR3 bases are TGTGCCAGCAGTTCGGGATTCTACGAGCAGTACTTC. Translating it yields CASSSGFYEQYF.

This clone was seen a few times. J is TRBJ2-5 and V is TRBV5-4; TRBD2 agrees at 10 bases. Germline assignment: CDR1 SGHNT and CDR2 YYREEE (reference sequence). The CDR3 contains 16 residues. V lost 6 bases, J lost 2 bases, and 10 bases stayed unmatched. CDR3 region: CASTSTSGTIQETQYF. CDR3 DNA sequence: TGTGCCAGCACCTCAACTAGCGGGACAATACAAGAGACCCAGTACTTC.

This clone has just a few counts. The chain uses TRBV18 and TRBJ2-5, with D perhaps matching TRBD1 (5 bases). This CDR3 is 15 amino acids long. Trimming pared 8 bases from V and 5 bases from J, leaving 21 bases between. The germline V gene encodes CDR1 KGHSH and CDR2 LQKENI. The DNA for the CDR3 is TGTGCCAGCGGTACGGTAGGGGCCTTCGGGGAGACCCAGTACTTC. Amino acids: CASGTVGAFGETQYF.

Of note for this clone: The conserved closing phenylalanine or tryptophan is absent in this CDR3, likely reflecting a read error. The chain is built from TRBV28 and TRBJ1-1, with 8 bases aligning to TRBD1. The trim removed 11 bases at V and 5 bases at J, leaving 10 bases unmatched. The CDR3 length is 13 residues. The germline CDR1 and CDR2 sequences are MDHEN and SYDVKM. The CDR3 sequence: CAAAGGARTEAFL. CDR3 nucleotide sequence: TGTGCCGCAGCAGGGGGCGCGCGGACTGAAGCTTTCCTT.

The genes are TRBV2 and TRBJ2-7; D might be TRBD2 (5 bases). This CDR3 has 14 amino acids. CDR1 SNHLY and CDR2 FYNNEI come from the germline V gene. The V gene lost 6 bases and the J gene lost 3 bases, with 15 bases spanning the gap. The CDR3 bases are TGTGCCAGCAGAGGAAATAGCGTATACTACGAGCAGTACTTC. Its protein product is CASRGNSVYYEQYF.

V is TRBV9 and J is TRBJ1-2; D is unresolved. Trimming pared 4 bases from V and 3 bases from J, leaving 4 bases between. Germline CDR1 SGDLS, CDR2 YYNGEE. The CDR3 has 11 amino acids. CDR3 residues: CASSYYYGYTF. In DNA form, the CDR3 reads TGTGCCAGCAGCTACTACTATGGCTACACCTTC.

The V gene is TRBV7-2, the J gene TRBJ1-1; tentatively, D is TRBD1 (5 bases). With 1 base removed from V and 4 bases from J, the gap between germline ends came to 10 bases. Germline CDR1 is SGHTA and CDR2 is FQGNSA. The CDR3 length is 14 residues. The CDR3 region has the DNA TGTGCCAGCAGCTTAGAACCGGGGGGCACTGAAGCTTTCTTT. This gives the protein CASSLEPGGTEAFF.

The V gene is TRBV18, the J gene TRBJ2-3; 14 bases align to TRBD2. The CDR3 has 18 amino acids. V dropped 8 bases and J dropped 2; count of bases not matched to a gene: 12. The germline gives CDR1 KGHSH, CDR2 LQKENI. Here the CDR3 DNA reads TGTGCCAGCACGGGACTAGCGGGAGTTCTGCCGAACACAGATACGCAGTATTTT. Translated: CASTGLAGVLPNTDTQYF.

This clone occurred a few times. The chain is built from TRBV30 and TRBJ1-2, with 8 bases that match TRBD1. The trim removed 4 bases at V and 3 bases at J, leaving 4 bases unmatched. This CDR3 has 13 residues. CDR1 and CDR2 (germline): GTSNPN, SVGIG (reference sequence). The CDR3: CAWTLTGDYGYTF. CDR3 bases: TGTGCCTGGACCCTGACAGGGGACTATGGCTACACCTTC.

This clone has only one observation. The CDR3 DNA reads TGCGCCTGGGACCGGGACAGGACCGGCGGGAACACCATATATTTT. This translates into CAWDRDRTGGNTIYF. The chain couples TRBV23-1 to TRBJ1-3, with 8 bases aligning to TRBD1. TRBV23-1 is recorded as an ORF, its role being uncertain. J was trimmed by 7 bases and V by 11 bases; bases with no gene match: 16. There are 15 residues in the CDR3.

This clone came up once. The chain has TRBV5-1 and TRBJ2-5; unclear D gene. V was clipped by 0 bases and J by 2 bases, with 8 bases between them. The CDR3 totals 14 residues. Germline assignment: CDR1 SGHRS and CDR2 YFSETQ. CDR3 nucleotide sequence: TGCGCCAGCAGCTTGGGTGTGACACAAGAGACCCAGTACTTC. Its protein product is CASSLGVTQETQYF.

With regard to this clone: At one end the junction does not follow the germline gene, possibly because of a read error. The CDR3 region is CSSSPRSGISYNEQFF. In DNA form, the CDR3 reads TGTTCCAGCAGCCCCAGGAGCGGGATATCCTACAATGAGCAGTTCTTC. V gene TRBV7-9 combines with J gene TRBJ2-1, with TRBD2 matching over 7 bases. The CDR3 consists of 16 residues. Germline V gene data show CDR1 as SEHNR and CDR2 as FQNEAQ (reference sequence).

The V and J genes are TRBV18 and TRBJ2-2, with TRBD2 as a possible D gene (6 bases). V was shortened by 2 bases and J by 6 bases, with 19 bases between the two germline ends. CDR1 KGHSH and CDR2 LQKENI come from the germline V gene. CDR3 size: 17 residues. In nucleotides, the CDR3 is TGTGCCAGCTCACCATACGGCGGCAGGGAGGATCCCGGGGAGCTGTTTTTT. It codes for CASSPYGGREDPGELFF.

This clone has just one count. This chain uses TRBV7-8 with TRBJ2-3; D is undetermined. V was trimmed by 1 base and J by 6 bases, leaving 8 bases between them. Germline V gene data show CDR1 as SGHVS and CDR2 as FQNEAQ. This CDR3 is built from 13 residues. The CDR3 DNA reads as TGTGCCAGCAGCTTAGGAAACGGTGATACGCAGTATTTT. It codes for CASSLGNGDTQYF.

The rearrangement joins TRBV7-3 to TRBJ2-5, with 11 bases lining up with TRBD2. The junction had 6 bases not matched to a gene; V was cut back by 5 bases and J by 4 bases. Germline V lookup: CDR1 SGHTA, CDR2 FQGTGA. The CDR3 totals 15 residues. CDR3 amino acids: CASSTSGTSGETQYF. In nucleotides, the CDR3 is TGTGCCAGCAGCACCTCCGGGACTAGCGGAGAGACCCAGTACTTC.